Presented here are 14 T cell receptor beta chains from one specimen sequenced in a study of cytomegalovirus exposure and HLA in healthy donors. PCR used 60 Vbeta primers and 13 Jbeta primers. Method: immunoSEQ multiplex PCR; TCRdb's copy keeps in-frame clones and lacks some. The table includes about 150,000 clones, around 86% detected once. Material for sequencing was PBMCs. The receptors derive from a male donor in good health and CMV-seronegative.

The chain carries TRBV5-6 and TRBJ2-5; 12 bases match TRBD2. The germline V gene encodes CDR1 SGHDT and CDR2 YYEEEE. CDR3 length: 14 residues. Trimming took 3 bases from V and 7 from J; bases not matched to a gene: 4. The chain's CDR3 is CASSWTGLAGTQYF. In DNA, the CDR3 is TGTGCCAGCAGCTGGACGGGACTAGCGGGGACCCAGTACTTC.

The V and J genes are TRBV13 and TRBJ2-3; TRBD2 matches at 10 bases. V gave up 6 bases and J gave up 0 bases; unmatched junction bases: 6. Per the germline V gene, CDR1 is PRHDT and CDR2 is FYEKMQ (reference sequence). CDR3 length: 16 residues. CDR3 DNA: TGTGCCAGCAGGGAGGGACTAGCGCCTAGCACAGATACGCAGTATTTT. This codes for CASREGLAPSTDTQYF.

This chain connects TRBV6-4 to TRBJ1-2, with a weak D call TRBD1 (5 bases). CDR1 MRHNA and CDR2 SNTAGT come from the germline V gene. V was cut by 3 bases and J by 10 bases, with 15 bases left in between. The CDR3 sequence is 13 residues long. The CDR3 DNA is TGTGCCAGCAGTGAGTCCGCAGGGCTGACCTACACCTTC. It codes for CASSESAGLTYTF.

The rearrangement links TRBV10-2 to TRBJ1-1; D is uncertain. The CDR3 length is 13 residues. Between the trimmed V and J ends, which lost 2 bases and 2 bases, there was a span of 6 bases. Germline V CDR1 and CDR2: WSHSY, SAAADI. The CDR3 reads CASSENTNTEAFF. The CDR3 bases are TGCGCCAGCAGTGAGAATACAAACACTGAAGCTTTCTTT.

A few counts support this clone. An end of the junction does not agree with germline; a read error may underlie this. This chain uses TRBV19 with TRBJ2-1, with TRBD2 as a possible D gene (6 bases). CDR3 length: 14 residues. The germline V gene encodes CDR1 LNHDA and CDR2 SQIVND (reference sequence). The CDR3 reads CASSVGGDYNNPLF. The CDR3 nucleotides read TGTGCCAGTAGTGTCGGGGGTGACTACAATAATCCCCTCTTC.

This chain joins TRBV7-8 and TRBJ2-5; 12 positions agree with TRBD2. V trimming: 7 bases; J trimming: 3 bases; junction bases outside the gene matches: 3. Germline V CDR1 and CDR2: SGHVS, FQNEAQ. This CDR3 comprises 14 residues. CDR3 in DNA: TGTGCCAGCACCCTAGCGGGGGGGGAAGAGACCCAGTACTTC. This codes for CASTLAGGEETQYF.

This rearrangement joins TRBV6-1 to TRBJ1-4; TRBD1 agrees at 7 bases. The germline CDR1 and CDR2 sequences are MNHNS and SASEGT. This CDR3 comprises 14 residues. Unmatched junction bases numbered 9, after V lost 6 bases and J lost 8 bases. The CDR3 DNA follows: TGTGCCAGCAGAGAGACAGGGTTTCAAGAAAAACTGTTTTTT. It is translated as CASRETGFQEKLFF.

The chain uses TRBV18 and TRBJ2-6; perhaps TRBD1 as D (5 bases). CDR1 is KGHSH and CDR2 is LQKENI in the germline V gene. V gave up 6 bases and J gave up 0 bases, with 12 bases separating them. CDR3 length: 16 amino acids. The DNA of the CDR3 is TGTGCCAGCTCGGGCAGGGTGGACTCTGGGGCCAACGTCCTGACTTTC. As protein: CASSGRVDSGANVLTF.

The chain joins TRBV15 to TRBJ1-1; 7 bases map to TRBD1. CDR3 size: 14 residues. From germline, CDR1 is LNHNV and CDR2 YYDKDF (reference sequence). The J segment lost 3 bases and the V segment lost 4 bases, leaving 5 bases of the junction unmatched. CDR3 protein: CATSMTGRDTEAFF. The CDR3 region has the DNA TGTGCCACCAGCATGACAGGGCGTGACACTGAAGCTTTCTTT.

This clone has a single count. The CDR3 DNA reads as TGTGCCTGGAGTGGGACAGGGGCTGAAAAACTGTTTTTT. Amino acid sequence: CAWSGTGAEKLFF. This chain joins TRBV30 and TRBJ1-4; 9 bases are shared with TRBD1. The CDR3 sequence is 13 residues long. The germline V gene has CDR1 GTSNPN and CDR2 SVGIG (reference sequence). The junction had 1 base not matched to a gene; V was cut back by 1 base and J by 7 bases.

The chain is built from TRBV11-3 and TRBJ2-5, with TRBD2 as a possible D gene (5 bases). V dropped 5 bases and J dropped 2 bases, with 18 bases sitting between them. Per the germline V gene, CDR1 is SGHNT and CDR2 is YENEEA. The CDR3 covers 16 residues. The CDR3 region is CASSPGRGRGQETQYF. The CDR3, as DNA: TGTGCCAGCAGCCCTGGGAGAGGGAGAGGGCAAGAGACCCAGTACTTC.

V gene TRBV15 combines with J gene TRBJ1-5, with D unclear. Per the germline V gene, CDR1 is LNHNV and CDR2 is YYDKDF (reference sequence). This CDR3 is 14 amino acids long. V was pared by 0 bases and J by 6 bases, with 9 bases between. The CDR3 bases are TGTGCCACCAGCAGAGACAGGATAGGTCAGCCCCAGCATTTT. Translation: CATSRDRIGQPQHF.

The chain links TRBV5-5 to TRBJ1-1; D gene unclear. This CDR3 comprises 15 residues. Germline V gene data show CDR1 as SGHKS and CDR2 as YYEKEE (reference sequence). V shed 0 bases and J shed 7 bases, with 16 bases lying between them. The CDR3 loop reads CASSLADTRIGEAFF. As DNA, the CDR3 is TGTGCCAGCAGCTTGGCAGACACTCGGATCGGTGAAGCTTTCTTT.

V gene TRBV9 combines with J gene TRBJ1-2; TRBD1 aligns across 9 bases. J was trimmed by 5 bases and V by 3 bases; bases with no gene match: 8. The germline V gene encodes CDR1 SGDLS and CDR2 YYNGEE. The CDR3 runs to 15 residues. The DNA for the CDR3 is TGTGCCAGCAGCGAGAGACAGGGGGGCCCTTATGGCTACACCTTC. Translating gives CASSERQGGPYGYTF.